This entry lists 27 T cell receptor beta chains sequenced from one sample in a study of CD8+ T cells in alopecia areata. The sequencing template was cDNA reverse transcribed from extracted RNA. Libraries were prepared by immunoSEQ multiplex PCR; TCRdb keeps only in-frame clonotypes and omits some of them. The sample contains about 210,000 clones, about 64% of which appear only once. Documented treatment: oral pan-JAK inhibitor, 5-10 mg twice daily. The material sequenced was CD4+ T cells sorted from blood, taken at week 4, from a patient treated with tofacitinib. The receptor set was obtained from a human donor with alopecia areata.

The J gene is TRBJ2-1, the V gene TRBV11-2, with 10 bases aligning to TRBD2. V shed 5 bases and J 4 bases; nucleotides not matched to a gene: 5. Germline V gene data show CDR1 as SGHAT and CDR2 as FQNNGV. The CDR3 is 15 amino acids. The chain's CDR3 is CASSPTSGTYNEQFF. CDR3 nucleotides: TGTGCCAGCAGCCCCACTAGCGGGACTTACAATGAGCAGTTCTTC.

J is TRBJ1-2 and V is TRBV5-1; D ambiguous. This CDR3 spans 12 amino acids. The germline CDR1 and CDR2 sequences are SGHRS and YFSETQ. V was trimmed by 0 bases and J by 7 bases, leaving 7 bases between them. CDR3 sequence (DNA): TGCGCCAGCAGCTTGGGGGGTCCTGGCTACACCTTC. Amino acids: CASSLGGPGYTF.

This chain connects TRBV2 to TRBJ2-3; no reliable D call. The CDR3 extends over 12 amino acids. CDR1 is SNHLY and CDR2 is FYNNEI in the germline V gene. Trimming pared 4 bases from V and 2 bases from J, leaving 4 bases between. CDR3 loop: CASSADTDTQYF. DNA of the CDR3: TGTGCCAGCAGTGCGGACACAGATACGCAGTATTTT.

V is TRBV7-9 and J is TRBJ2-2; D is ambiguous. The germline gives CDR1 SEHNR, CDR2 FQNEAQ (reference sequence). This CDR3 is 14 amino acids long. Trimming removed 1 base from V and 1 base from J, with 4 bases in between. The CDR3 coding sequence is TGTGCCAGCAGCTTAGTTGGGAACACCGGGGAGCTGTTTTTT. Protein: CASSLVGNTGELFF.

The gene calls are TRBV29-1 and TRBJ1-3, with D hard to call. V gave up 0 bases and J gave up 5 bases, with 11 bases separating them. The CDR3 spans 14 residues. In germline, CDR1 is SQVTM, CDR2 ANQGSEA. This chain's CDR3 is CSVEDPGKRNTIYF. The CDR3 DNA follows: TGCAGCGTTGAAGATCCGGGAAAACGAAACACCATATATTTT.

The chain links TRBV7-8 to TRBJ2-3, with TRBD2 matching 11 bases. The CDR3 is made up of 15 amino acids. Looked up from germline, CDR1 is SGHVS and CDR2 is FQNEAQ. V was pared by 6 bases and J by 3 bases, with 5 bases of the junction left unmatched. CDR3 DNA: TGTGCCAGCAGTCTAGCGGGGGGCGTTACAGATACGCAGTATTTT. Encoded protein: CASSLAGGVTDTQYF.

This chain connects TRBV5-1 to TRBJ2-2; 9 positions agree with TRBD1. Germline-derived CDR1 and CDR2 are SGHRS and YFSETQ. V lost 0 bases to trimming and J lost 4 bases; unmatched junction nucleotides: 1. The CDR3 totals 15 residues. CDR3 sequence reads: CASSLDRGLTGELFF. The CDR3 bases are TGCGCCAGCAGCTTGGACAGGGGGCTCACCGGGGAGCTGTTTTTT.

The rearrangement joins TRBV7-8 to TRBJ1-6, with D perhaps matching TRBD1 (5 bases). Germline assignment: CDR1 SGHVS and CDR2 FQNEAQ. The CDR3 is 15 residues long. Trimming left V 1 base short and J 8 bases short, with 12 bases between. CDR3 bases: TGTGCCAGCAGCTTAGGTGCAGGGAAGTATTCACCCCTCCACTTT. Protein: CASSLGAGKYSPLHF.

This clone was seen a few times. Different DNA sequences within this sample yield the same CDR3. CDR3 bases: TGCAGCGTTGTACGGCAGGGGAACACTGAAGCTTTCTTT. It is translated as CSVVRQGNTEAFF. J is TRBJ1-1 and V is TRBV29-1; possibly TRBD1 for D (5 bases). The CDR3 runs 13 residues. Germline loops: CDR1 SQVTM, CDR2 ANQGSEA. Trimming left V 4 bases short and J 1 base short, with 10 bases between.

The V call is TRBV4-1, the J call TRBJ2-5; D is possibly TRBD1 or TRBD2 (5 bases each). The V and J ends lost 4 bases and 3 bases respectively, with 12 bases between them. Germline V gene sequence: CDR1 MGHRA, CDR2 YSYEKL. This CDR3 has 14 amino acids. CDR3: CASSPGTVKETQYF. CDR3 bases: TGCGCCAGCAGCCCCGGGACGGTGAAAGAGACCCAGTACTTC.

The rearrangement links TRBV5-8 to TRBJ1-4; TRBD1 is a possible D gene (5 bases). The CDR3 is 14 amino acids. Germline V gene sequence: CDR1 SGHTS, CDR2 YDEGEE. The V end was cut by 6 bases, the J end by 8 bases, with 17 bases between. The CDR3 bases are TGTGCCAGCATCCTTACTGGGGCTGGGGAAAAACTGTTTTTT. It translates to CASILTGAGEKLFF.

The V call is TRBV4-2, the J call TRBJ1-3; D call uncertain. The CDR3 is 15 amino acids. Germline assignment: CDR1 LGHNA and CDR2 YNFKEQ. The V end lost 1 base, the J end lost 2 bases, and 9 bases lay between the germline ends. CDR3 sequence (DNA): TGTGCCAGCAGCCAAGGGGGAGAACCTGGAAACACCATATATTTT. Residues: CASSQGGEPGNTIYF.

The J gene is TRBJ2-4, the V gene TRBV2; tentatively, D is TRBD2 (5 bases). V lost 9 bases, J lost 2 bases, and 17 bases lay in between. Germline V gene sequence: CDR1 SNHLY, CDR2 FYNNEI. The CDR3 is 15 residues long. The CDR3 DNA sequence: TGTGCCAGTGCAGGAGGCGAGGTGACCAAAAACATTCAGTACTTC. Translated, it gives CASAGGEVTKNIQYF.

The chain couples TRBV5-4 to TRBJ2-7; D is perhaps TRBD1 or TRBD2 (5 bases each). CDR1 is SGHNT and CDR2 is YYREEE in the germline V gene (reference sequence). CDR3 size: 14 residues. Trimming cost V 0 bases and J 7 bases, with 14 bases left between them. For the CDR3, the DNA is TGTGCCAGCAGCTTGGCCGGGACCACCCGAGAGCAGTACTTC. This translates into CASSLAGTTREQYF.

J is TRBJ1-5 and V is TRBV29-1; a weak D match, TRBD1 (6 bases). Trimming took 7 bases from V and 4 from J, leaving 11 bases between them. The CDR3 runs 12 residues. CDR1 is SQVTM, CDR2 ANQGSEA, per germline. CDR3 sequence: CSALTGNQPQHF. CDR3 DNA: TGCAGCGCACTGACAGGTAATCAGCCCCAGCATTTT.

The V and J genes are TRBV5-1 and TRBJ2-3, with D perhaps matching TRBD1 or TRBD2 (5 bases each). Trimming removed 4 bases from V and 6 bases from J, with 18 bases in between. Germline V CDR1 and CDR2: SGHRS, YFSETQ. The CDR3 sequence is 15 residues long. The CDR3 nucleotides read TGCGCCAGCAGCCCCCGGGGCCAACCGGCCGATACGCAGTATTTT. Its translation: CASSPRGQPADTQYF.

A single count supports this clone. V is TRBV12-5 and J is TRBJ2-5; TRBD1 matches 10 bases. Germline-derived CDR1 and CDR2 are LGHNT and FRNRAP. V trimming: 9 bases; J trimming: 4 bases; junction bases outside the gene matches: 8. This CDR3 spans 14 amino acids. CDR3 region: CASGSGQGRETQYF. Written as DNA, the CDR3 is TGTGCTAGCGGATCGGGACAGGGGAGAGAGACCCAGTACTTC.

V gene TRBV19 combines with J gene TRBJ1-5; D is unresolved. V lost 1 base to trimming and J lost 5 bases, with 9 bases between them. This CDR3 has 14 amino acids. The germline CDR1 and CDR2 sequences are LNHDA and SQIVND (reference sequence). CDR3 loop: CASSIGEVHQPQHF. CDR3 coding DNA: TGTGCCAGTAGTATAGGGGAAGTCCATCAGCCCCAGCATTTT. The whole variable domain, remainder taken from reference TRBV19 and TRBJ1-5, is DGGITQSPKYLFRKEGQNVTLSCEQNLNHDAMYWYRQDPGQGLRLIYYSQIVNDFQKGDIAEGYSVSREKKESFPLTVTSAQKNPTAFYLCASSIGEVHQPQHFGDGTRLSIL.

The V and J genes are TRBV29-1 and TRBJ1-2; no clear D gene. Germline lookup yields CDR1 SQVTM and CDR2 ANQGSEA. CDR3 length equals 12 residues. V lost 4 bases and J 7 bases, leaving 13 bases between the germline ends. The CDR3 coding sequence is TGCAGCGTTGGTCGGTTGGAGGGTGGCTACACCTTC. Translation gives CSVGRLEGGYTF.

CDR3 region: CSLTREGPRVGAFF. The CDR3 region has the DNA TGCAGCCTCACACGAGAGGGACCGCGGGTAGGCGCTTTCTTT. This sequence joins TRBV29-1 and TRBJ1-1; TRBD1 might be the D (5 bases). The CDR3 totals 14 residues. The V gene's germline CDR1 is SQVTM and CDR2 ANQGSEA. Trimming removed 8 bases at V and 11 bases at J, with 27 bases between.

This clone was seen a single time. One junction end does not reproduce the germline sequence, and a read error may be involved. This rearrangement joins TRBV5-4 to TRBJ2-3; D remains unclear. Germline CDR1 reads SGHNT; CDR2 reads YYREEE (reference sequence). The CDR3 runs 12 residues. Written as DNA, the CDR3 is TGTGCCAGCAGCTTTTCCACAAATACGCAGTATTTT. This codes for CASSFSTNTQYF.

The rearrangement joins TRBV7-3 to TRBJ2-6; no clear D. The V gene lost 6 bases and the J gene lost 1 base, with 10 bases spanning the gap. The germline gives CDR1 SGHTA, CDR2 FQGTGA. The CDR3 contains 15 residues. In DNA, the CDR3 is TGTGCCAGCAGTCCCACATTATCTGGGGCCAACGTCCTGACTTTC. It encodes CASSPTLSGANVLTF.

This chain links TRBV7-2 with TRBJ2-4; 11 bases agree with TRBD1. This CDR3 spans 16 amino acids. The J segment lost 7 bases and the V segment lost 4 bases, leaving 9 bases of the junction unmatched. CDR1 and CDR2 from the germline V gene are SGHTA and FQGNSA. DNA for the CDR3: TGTGCCAGCAGCTCCCCCTCGGGACAGGGGGTGAACATTCAGTACTTC. Protein product: CASSSPSGQGVNIQYF. Full variable domain (outside the CDR3, taken from reference TRBV7-2 and TRBJ2-4): GAGVSQSPSNKVTEKGKDVELRCDPISGHTALYWYRQSLGQGLEFLIYFQGNSAPDKSGLPSDRFSAERTGGSVSTLTIQRTQQEDSAVYLCASSSPSGQGVNIQYFGAGTRLSVL.

V usage is TRBV29-1 and J usage is TRBJ2-5; tentatively, D is TRBD1 (6 bases). The CDR3 is 12 residues long. Germline-derived CDR1 and CDR2 are SQVTM and ANQGSEA. Trimming removed 6 bases from V and 1 base from J, with 9 bases in between. CDR3 amino acids: CSVDSIQETQYF. CDR3 bases: TGCAGCGTGGACAGTATCCAAGAGACCCAGTACTTC.

This chain links TRBV29-1 with TRBJ2-5; 10 bases are a match to TRBD1. Germline assignment: CDR1 SQVTM and CDR2 ANQGSEA. The J segment lost 7 bases and the V segment lost 7 bases, leaving 12 bases of the junction unmatched. CDR3 length: 14 residues. The CDR3 nucleotides are TGCAGCGCACAGGGACAGGGGAGCCCCGGGACCCAGTACTTC. This encodes CSAQGQGSPGTQYF.

In its sample, this clone was seen many times. The CDR3 sequence is CASSRGQGINEKLFF. The CDR3 DNA is TGTGCCAGCAGCCGTGGACAGGGGATAAATGAAAAACTGTTTTTT. The chain couples TRBV14 to TRBJ1-4, with 9 positions matching TRBD1. V gave up 4 bases and J gave up 5 bases; unmatched junction bases: 5. The germline V gene encodes CDR1 SGHDN and CDR2 FVKESK. CDR3 length: 15 residues. The full variable domain, with the rest looked up from reference TRBV14 and TRBJ1-4, is EAGVTQFPSHSVIEKGQTVTLRCDPISGHDNLYWYRRVMGKEIKFLLHFVKESKQDESGMPNNRFLAERTGGTYSTLKVQPAELEDSGVYFCASSRGQGINEKLFFGSGTQLSVL.

This chain links TRBV27 with TRBJ1-5; no reliable D call. CDR1 MNHEY and CDR2 SMNVEV come from the germline V gene (reference sequence). CDR3 length: 14 amino acids. V was trimmed by 5 bases and J by 2 bases, leaving 10 bases between them. The CDR3 protein is CASSLREGNQPQHF. CDR3 DNA sequence: TGTGCCAGCAGTCTGCGGGAAGGCAATCAGCCCCAGCATTTT.